The rows below give T cell receptor beta chains drawn from one sample of a study of Graves' ophthalmopathy and Graves' hyperthyroidism. TCRdb itself ran the multiplex PCR reads through MiXCR, one entry per CDR3 protein. The data contain approximately 500,000 distinct CDR3 sequences, 13% to 15% of them seen just once; the ten biggest clones take up around 9.8%. The sample consisted of blood. The origin of the receptors is a woman younger than 45 with Graves' ophthalmopathy. Each CDR3 is given with its conserved first and last residue. Each record gives: D gene, V gene, CDR3 length, clone size, J gene, CDR3 protein, CDR3 DNA. D genes are given only for firm matches. Some rows have no size entry. The others give once, few or many, or a class for an expanded clone.

-	TRBV6-9	15	few	TRBJ2-7	CASSRKIRGPLEQYF	TGTGCCAGCAGTCGGAAGATCCGGGGGCCCCTCGAGCAGTACTTC
-	TRBV24-1	11	many	TRBJ2-5	CATTGPETQYF	TGTGCCACCACAGGGCCGGAGACCCAGTACTTC
-	TRBV6-4	14	many	TRBJ1-2	CASSSYRADYGYTF	TGTGCCAGCAGTTCCTACAGGGCTGACTATGGCTACACCTTC
TRBD1	TRBV6-1	15	many	TRBJ1-6	CASSRQTGGDSPLHF	TGTGCCAGCAGTCGACAAACAGGGGGGGATTCACCCCTCCACTTT
-	TRBV11-2	14	many	TRBJ2-4	CASSLGVAENIQYF	TGTGCCAGCAGCTTAGGAGTCGCGGAAAACATTCAGTACTTC
-	TRBV11-2	14	-	TRBJ1-2	CASSSIRDHCGYTF	TGTGCCAGCAGCTCGATAAGGGACCACTGTGGCTACACCTTC
-	TRBV30	15	many	TRBJ1-2	CAWRVRGTPYYGYTF	TGTGCCTGGAGAGTAAGAGGAACTCCCTACTATGGCTACACCTTC
-	TRBV4-1	18	few	TRBJ1-5	CASSQDPAGTYSNQPQHF	TGCGCCAGCAGCCAAGATCCCGCAGGGACCTATAGCAATCAGCCCCAGCATTTT
-	TRBV6-5	15	-	TRBJ1-5	CASSYSGQSNQPQHF	TGTGCCAGCAGTTACTCAGGACAGTCCAATCAGCCCCAGCATTTT
-	TRBV28	15	many	TRBJ2-7	CASSLNPAGFYEQYF	TGTGCCAGCAGTTTAAATCCGGCGGGATTTTACGAGCAGTACTTC
TRBD1	TRBV6-1	13	many	TRBJ1-1	CASRKTGSTEAFF	TGTGCCAGCAGGAAGACAGGGAGCACTGAAGCTTTCTTT
TRBD2	TRBV7-3	15	many	TRBJ2-2	CASSALAGVTGELFF	TGTGCCAGCAGCGCACTAGCGGGAGTAACCGGGGAGCTGTTTTTT
-	TRBV7-9	12	many	TRBJ2-7	CASTSSSYEQYF	TGTGCCAGCACCTCAAGCTCCTACGAGCAGTACTTC
TRBD2	TRBV7-2	16	many	TRBJ2-5	CASSPAVVSGQETQYF	TGTGCCAGCAGCCCCGCCGTGGTTAGCGGGCAAGAGACCCAGTACTTC
TRBD1	TRBV5-1	14	many	TRBJ1-2	CASSLAGTGHGYTF	TGCGCCAGCAGCTTGGCTGGGACAGGGCATGGCTACACCTTC
-	TRBV12-3/TRBV12-4	15	many	TRBJ1-2	CASINTGGRNSGYTF	TGTGCCAGCATCAATACCGGAGGCCGGAATTCTGGCTACACCTTC
TRBD1	TRBV29-1	12	many	TRBJ1-1	CSAHRGSTEAFF	TGCAGCGCACACAGGGGTTCAACTGAAGCTTTCTTT
-	TRBV20-1	13	many	TRBJ1-2	CSARPRTAYGYTF	TGCAGTGCTAGACCGAGGACAGCCTATGGCTACACCTTC
-	TRBV7-8	13	many	TRBJ2-2	CASSLVRPGELFF	TGTGCCAGCAGCCTAGTGCGGCCCGGGGAGCTGTTTTTT
-	TRBV9	15	many	TRBJ2-2	CASSARAGTTGELFF	TGTGCCAGCAGCGCCCGGGCAGGTACCACCGGGGAGCTGTTTTTT
-	TRBV9	16	few	TRBJ1-1	CASSPRGTGRNTEAFF	TGTGCCAGCAGCCCCCGGGGTACAGGGAGGAACACTGAAGCTTTCTTT
-	TRBV19	13	-	TRBJ2-5	CASSISTTETQYF	TGTGCCAGTAGTATATCCACGACCGAGACCCAGTACTTC
-	TRBV19	13	many	TRBJ1-5	CASSIPGGQPQHF	TGTGCCAGTAGTATTCCGGGCGGTCAGCCCCAGCATTTT
-	TRBV20-1	18	-	TRBJ1-1	CSARDSRRARNMNTEAFF	TGCAGTGCTAGAGATTCCCGCAGGGCGAGAAATATGAACACTGAAGCTTTCTTT
-	TRBV27	15	many	TRBJ2-7	CASSLRTGTADGQYF	TGTGCCAGCAGTTTGCGAACCGGGACCGCTGACGGGCAGTACTTC
-	TRBV15	17	-	TRBJ2-3	CATSRDFAGNEGGTQYF	TGTGCCACCAGCAGAGATTTCGCGGGAAACGAGGGGGGTACGCAGTATTTT
TRBD2	TRBV4-1	18	-	TRBJ2-7	CASSQDPCLAGLFYEQYF	TGCGCCAGCAGCCAAGATCCCTGTCTAGCGGGATTGTTCTACGAGCAGTACTTC
-	TRBV12-3/TRBV12-4	12	many	TRBJ2-7	CASSQLNYEQYF	TGTGCCAGCAGTCAACTGAACTACGAGCAGTACTTC
-	TRBV19	18	many	TRBJ2-4	CASSIGGTATGAKNIQYF	TGTGCCAGTAGTATCGGAGGGACGGCCACTGGGGCCAAAAACATTCAGTACTTC
-	TRBV12-3/TRBV12-4	16	-	TRBJ2-7	CASSRSRVLKVDEQYF	TGTGCCAGCAGTCGCTCCAGGGTGTTGAAGGTTGACGAGCAGTACTTC
TRBD1	TRBV28	14	-	TRBJ1-6	CASSLRSDRATLHF	TGTGCCAGCAGTTTACGGTCCGACAGGGCCACCCTCCACTTT
TRBD2	TRBV29-1	15	-	TRBJ2-5	CSVESSGTSGGTQYF	TGCAGCGTTGAAAGCTCCGGGACTAGCGGTGGAACCCAGTACTTC
-	TRBV7-6	14	many	TRBJ1-6	CASSLNSLNSPLHF	TGTGCCAGCAGCTTGAACAGTCTAAATTCACCCCTCCACTTT
-	TRBV6-5	14	many	TRBJ1-2	CASSYFPGTNGYTF	TGTGCCAGCAGTTACTTTCCCGGGACCAATGGCTACACCTTC
TRBD1	TRBV12-3/TRBV12-4	15	many	TRBJ2-7	CASSFGTGGTYEQYF	TGTGCCAGCAGCTTTGGGACAGGGGGTACCTACGAGCAGTACTTC
-	TRBV6-4	14	few	TRBJ2-2	CASSEGGDTGELFF	TGTGCCAGCAGTGAAGGCGGCGACACCGGGGAGCTGTTTTTT
-	TRBV20-1	13	many	TRBJ1-5	CSARDEGWQPQHF	TGCAGTGCTAGAGACGAGGGTTGGCAGCCCCAGCATTTT
TRBD2	TRBV3-1	16	many	TRBJ2-7	CASSHRSSGTSYEQYF	TGTGCCAGCAGCCACCGCTCTAGCGGGACTTCCTACGAGCAGTACTTC